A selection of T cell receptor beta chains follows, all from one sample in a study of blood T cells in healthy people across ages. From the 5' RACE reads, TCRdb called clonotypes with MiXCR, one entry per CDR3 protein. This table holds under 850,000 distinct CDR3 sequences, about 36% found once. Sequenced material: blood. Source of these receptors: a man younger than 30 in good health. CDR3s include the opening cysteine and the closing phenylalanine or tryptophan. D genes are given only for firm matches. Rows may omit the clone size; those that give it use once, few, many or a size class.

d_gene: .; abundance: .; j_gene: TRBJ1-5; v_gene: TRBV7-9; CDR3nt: TGTGCCAGCAGCTTAATAACAGAGACGGGACCCTATAGCAATCAGCCCCAGCATTTT; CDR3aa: CASSLITETGPYSNQPQHF
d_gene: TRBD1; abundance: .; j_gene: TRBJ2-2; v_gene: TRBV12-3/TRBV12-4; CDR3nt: TGTGCCAGCAGTACACGGACAGGGGGGACCGGGGAGCTGTTTTTT; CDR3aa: CASSTRTGGTGELFF
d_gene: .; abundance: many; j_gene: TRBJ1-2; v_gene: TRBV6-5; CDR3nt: TGTGCCAGCAGTTACTCGCCAGGAGATCCTAACTATGGCTACACCTTC; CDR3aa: CASSYSPGDPNYGYTF
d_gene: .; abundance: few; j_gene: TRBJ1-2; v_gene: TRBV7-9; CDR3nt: TGTGCCAGCAGCTCGCTGGACCCGAGGGGTGGCTACACCTTC; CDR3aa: CASSSLDPRGGYTF
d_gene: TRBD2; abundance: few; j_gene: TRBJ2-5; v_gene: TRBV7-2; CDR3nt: TGTGCCAGCAGCCCCCGACTAGCGGCTCAATACAATGAGCAGTACTTC; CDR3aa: CASSPRLAAQYNEQYF
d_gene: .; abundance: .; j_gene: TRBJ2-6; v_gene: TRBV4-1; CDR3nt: TGCGCCAGCAGCCAAGGATGGAGCTCTGGGGCCAACGTCCTGACTTTC; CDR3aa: CASSQGWSSGANVLTF
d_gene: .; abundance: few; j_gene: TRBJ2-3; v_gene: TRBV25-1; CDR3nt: TGTGCCAGCAGTGAATACTCGACAGATACGCAGTATTTT; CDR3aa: CASSEYSTDTQYF
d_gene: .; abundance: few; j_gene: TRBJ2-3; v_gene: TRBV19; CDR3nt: TGTGCCAGTAGTATCAGGGAGAGCACAGATACGCAGTATTTT; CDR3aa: CASSIRESTDTQYF
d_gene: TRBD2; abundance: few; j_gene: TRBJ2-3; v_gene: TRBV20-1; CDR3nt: TGCAGTGCTCCTACAGCGGGGGTGACAGATACGCAGTATTTT; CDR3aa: CSAPTAGVTDTQYF
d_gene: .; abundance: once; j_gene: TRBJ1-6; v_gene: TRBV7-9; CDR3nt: TGTGCCAGCAGCTCCCACCTATCACCCCTCCACTTT; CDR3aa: CASSSHLSPLHF
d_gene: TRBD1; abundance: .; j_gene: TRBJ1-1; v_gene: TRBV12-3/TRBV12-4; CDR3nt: TGTGCCAGCAGTGGGGGGACAGTTGATGAAGCTTTCTTT; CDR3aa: CASSGGTVDEAFF
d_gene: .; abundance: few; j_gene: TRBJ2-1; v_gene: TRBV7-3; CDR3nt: TGTGCCAGCAGCCTCGCCGGGACCAGAGACTACAATGAGCAGTTCTTC; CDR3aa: CASSLAGTRDYNEQFF
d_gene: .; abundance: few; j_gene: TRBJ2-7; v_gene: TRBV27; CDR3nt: TGTGCCAGCAGTTTGAGAGCTTTGGGGGACGAGCAGTACTTC; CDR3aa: CASSLRALGDEQYF
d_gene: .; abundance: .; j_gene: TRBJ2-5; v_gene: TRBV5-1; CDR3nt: TGCGCCAGCAGCGGGGGGGCGGACCCCTCCCAAGCTGAGCAGTACTTC; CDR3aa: CASSGGADPSQAEQYF
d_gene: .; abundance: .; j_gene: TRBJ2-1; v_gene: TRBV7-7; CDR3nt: TGTGCTAGCAGCGCGACAGCCTACAATGAGCAGTTCTTC; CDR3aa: CASSATAYNEQFF
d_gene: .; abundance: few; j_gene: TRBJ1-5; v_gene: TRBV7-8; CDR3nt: TGTGCCAGCAAGGGGGGGGGCGCATATGAGCCCCAGCATTTT; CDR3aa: CASKGGGAYEPQHF
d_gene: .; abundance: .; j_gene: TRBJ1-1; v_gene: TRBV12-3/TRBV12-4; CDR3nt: TGTGCCAGCAGTCTCACCATCGTGACAGGCACTGAAGCTTTCTTT; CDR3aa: CASSLTIVTGTEAFF
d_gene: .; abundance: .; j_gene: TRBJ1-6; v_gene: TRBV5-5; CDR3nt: TGTGCCAGCAGCTTGGCGATAAAGGGACCGAGAAATTCACCCCTCCACTTT; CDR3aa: CASSLAIKGPRNSPLHF
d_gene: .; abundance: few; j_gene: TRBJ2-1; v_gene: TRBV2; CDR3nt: TGTGCCAGCACCGCGGTTTCGTACAATGAGCAGTTCTTC; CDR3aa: CASTAVSYNEQFF
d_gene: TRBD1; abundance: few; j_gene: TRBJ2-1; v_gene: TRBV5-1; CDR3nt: TGCGCCAGCAGCTTAACGGACAGGGAAACCTTTGAGCAGTTCTTC; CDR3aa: CASSLTDRETFEQFF
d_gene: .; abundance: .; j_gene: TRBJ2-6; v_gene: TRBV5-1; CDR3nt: TGCGCCAGCAGCAAGACAGGTGACTCTGGGGCCAACGTCCTGACTTTC; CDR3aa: CASSKTGDSGANVLTF
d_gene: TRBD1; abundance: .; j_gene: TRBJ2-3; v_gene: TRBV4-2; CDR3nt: TGTGCCAGCAGCGCCTCAGGGACAGAGAACACAGATACGCAGTATTTT; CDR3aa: CASSASGTENTDTQYF
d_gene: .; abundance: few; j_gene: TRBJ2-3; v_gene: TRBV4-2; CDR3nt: TGTGCCAGCAGCCAAGATCCGTCTTGGGCTAGCACAGATACGCAGTATTTT; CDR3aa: CASSQDPSWASTDTQYF
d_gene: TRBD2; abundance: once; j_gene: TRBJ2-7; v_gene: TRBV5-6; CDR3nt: TGTGCCAGCAGCCACCGGACTAGCGGGGGTCTCTACAATGAGCAGTACTTC; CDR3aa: CASSHRTSGGLYNEQYF
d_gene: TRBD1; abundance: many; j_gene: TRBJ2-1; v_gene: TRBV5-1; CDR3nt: TGCGCCAGCAGCTTGGGGACAGGGGACAATGAGCAGTTCTTC; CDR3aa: CASSLGTGDNEQFF
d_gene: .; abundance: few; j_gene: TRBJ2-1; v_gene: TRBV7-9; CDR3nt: TGTGCCAGCAGCTTAGGGGGTTCCGGGAGTTCCTACAATGAGCAGTTCTTC; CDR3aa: CASSLGGSGSSYNEQFF
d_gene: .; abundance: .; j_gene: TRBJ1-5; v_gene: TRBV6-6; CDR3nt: TGTGCCAGCATGAGGGACAACAATCAGCCCCAGCATTTT; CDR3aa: CASMRDNNQPQHF
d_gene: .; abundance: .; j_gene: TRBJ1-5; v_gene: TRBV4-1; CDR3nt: TGCGCCAGCAGCCTAGTCACAAGTGCTTATAGCAATCAGCCCCAGCATTTT; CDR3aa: CASSLVTSAYSNQPQHF
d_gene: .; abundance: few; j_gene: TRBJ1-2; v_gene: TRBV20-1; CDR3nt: TGCAGTGCTAGCTCCCCCGATCCCGAATCTAACTATGGCTACACCTTC; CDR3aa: CSASSPDPESNYGYTF
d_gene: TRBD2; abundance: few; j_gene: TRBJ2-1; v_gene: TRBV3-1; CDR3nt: TGTGCCAGCAGCCAAGTGCCTAGCGGGGGGTCATACAATGAGCAGTTCTTC; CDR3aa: CASSQVPSGGSYNEQFF
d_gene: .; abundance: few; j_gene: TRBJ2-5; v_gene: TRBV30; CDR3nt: TGTGCCTGGAGTGTGGGAGTCCAAGAGACCCAGTACTTC; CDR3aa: CAWSVGVQETQYF
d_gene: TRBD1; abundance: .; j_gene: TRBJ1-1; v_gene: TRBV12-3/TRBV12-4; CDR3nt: TGTGCCAGCAGCCTGACCAGGGACAGGGGCACTGAAGCTTTCTTT; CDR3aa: CASSLTRDRGTEAFF
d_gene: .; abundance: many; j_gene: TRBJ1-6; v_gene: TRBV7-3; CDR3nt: TGTGCCAGCAGTTTAACTGGGAATTCACCCCTCCACTTT; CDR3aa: CASSLTGNSPLHF
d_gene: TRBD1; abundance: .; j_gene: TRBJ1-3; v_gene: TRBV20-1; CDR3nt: TGCAGTGCGCTGGACAGGGTCTCTGGAAACACCATATATTTT; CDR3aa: CSALDRVSGNTIYF
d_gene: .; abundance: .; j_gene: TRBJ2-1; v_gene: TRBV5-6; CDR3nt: TGTGCCAGCAGCCACCGGGACTTTAGAATCCATCAAGAGACCCAGTTCTTC; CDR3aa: CASSHRDFRIHQETQFF
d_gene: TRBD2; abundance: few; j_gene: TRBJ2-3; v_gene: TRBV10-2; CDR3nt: TGCGCCAGCAGCCCCGGGACTAGCGACACAGATACGCAGTATTTT; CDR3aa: CASSPGTSDTDTQYF
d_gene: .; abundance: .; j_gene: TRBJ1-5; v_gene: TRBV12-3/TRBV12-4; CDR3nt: TGTGCCAGCAGTTTTGGCCCCGGTCCAAATCAGCCCCAGCATTTT; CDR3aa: CASSFGPGPNQPQHF
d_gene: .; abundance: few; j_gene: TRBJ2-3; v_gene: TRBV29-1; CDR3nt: TGCAGCGCGCACCTCCGACAGCTACAAGGGGATACGCAGTATTTT; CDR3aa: CSAHLRQLQGDTQYF
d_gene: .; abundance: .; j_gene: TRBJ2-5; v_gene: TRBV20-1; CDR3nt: TGCAGTGCTCACTTCCTCCAAGAGACCCAGTACTTC; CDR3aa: CSAHFLQETQYF
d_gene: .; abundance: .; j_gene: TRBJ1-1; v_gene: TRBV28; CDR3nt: TGTGCCAGCAGTAGAGGGCAGGAAGCTTTCTTT; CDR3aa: CASSRGQEAFF
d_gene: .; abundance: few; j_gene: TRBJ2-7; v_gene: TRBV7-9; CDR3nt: TGTGCCAGCATGAACAGGGACTCCTACGAGCAGTACTTC; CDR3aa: CASMNRDSYEQYF
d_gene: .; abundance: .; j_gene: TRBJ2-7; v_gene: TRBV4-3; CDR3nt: TGCGCCAGCAGCCAATGGTGGCCTAGCTCCTACAATGAGCAGTACTTC; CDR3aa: CASSQWWPSSYNEQYF
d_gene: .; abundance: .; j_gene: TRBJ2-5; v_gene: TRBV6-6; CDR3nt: TGTGCCAGCAGTTACGGGAGACCCCAAGAGACCCAGTACTTC; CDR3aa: CASSYGRPQETQYF
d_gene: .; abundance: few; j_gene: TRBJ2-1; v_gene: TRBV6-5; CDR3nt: TGTGCCAGCAGGATAAACAGTGACCCCAATGAGCAGTTCTTC; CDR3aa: CASRINSDPNEQFF
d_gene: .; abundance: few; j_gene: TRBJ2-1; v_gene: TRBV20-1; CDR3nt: TGCAGTGCCCCACAATCGCTGGCGGGTGATTACAATGAGCAGTTCTTC; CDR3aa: CSAPQSLAGDYNEQFF
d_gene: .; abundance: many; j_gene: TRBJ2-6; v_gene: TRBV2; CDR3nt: TGTGCCAGCAGTGCGGGGACAGGGGCCAACGTCCTGACTTTC; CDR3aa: CASSAGTGANVLTF
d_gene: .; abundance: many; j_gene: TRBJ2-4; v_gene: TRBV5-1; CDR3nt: TGCGCCAGCAGCTTGGAGCAGACGTTAGCCAAAAACATTCAGTACTTC; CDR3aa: CASSLEQTLAKNIQYF
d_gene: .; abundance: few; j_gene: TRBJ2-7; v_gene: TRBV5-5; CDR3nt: TGTGCCAGCAGCATCAGTCCGGGATCGAGGGAATACGAGCAGTACTTC; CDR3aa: CASSISPGSREYEQYF
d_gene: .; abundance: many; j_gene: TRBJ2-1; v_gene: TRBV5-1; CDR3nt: TGCGCCACGTCTGAAAAGGGGATCTCCTACAATGAGCAGTTCTTC; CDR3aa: CATSEKGISYNEQFF
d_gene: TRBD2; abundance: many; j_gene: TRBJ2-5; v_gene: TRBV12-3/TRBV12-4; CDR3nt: TGTGCCAGCAGCTTAGCGGGGGGTAAAGAGACCCAGTACTTC; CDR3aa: CASSLAGGKETQYF
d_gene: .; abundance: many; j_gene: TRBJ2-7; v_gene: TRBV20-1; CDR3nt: TGCAGTGCTAGTGCCAGGAGCTCCTACGAGCAGTACTTC; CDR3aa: CSASARSSYEQYF
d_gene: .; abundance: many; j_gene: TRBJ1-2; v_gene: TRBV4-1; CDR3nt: TGCGCCAGCAGCCATGGGGGGGCCAGAAACTTTGATGGCTACACCTTC; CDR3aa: CASSHGGARNFDGYTF
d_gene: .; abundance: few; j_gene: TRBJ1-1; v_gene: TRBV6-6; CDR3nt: TGTGCCACGAGGCAGGGAACGAACACTGAAGCTTTCTTT; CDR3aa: CATRQGTNTEAFF